What follows describes a single T cell receptor (beta chain). The CDR3 length is 13 residues. V was cut by 5 bases and J by 2 bases, with 9 bases left in between. Germline V gene sequence: CDR1 SGHDN, CDR2 FVKESK. The TCR beta repertoire was assessed by survey-level immunoSEQ sequencing. This table comes from immunoSEQ multiplex PCR, and its TCRdb copy is limited to in-frame clones, with some not included. The sample records some 48,000 clones, approximately 93% being singletons. Sequencing input: PBMCs. The chain has TRBV14 and TRBJ1-2, with a weak D call TRBD1 (5 bases). This receptor was obtained from a man aged 40-50 years with rheumatoid arthritis. The CDR3 nucleotides read TGTGCCAGCAGCACCCGACAGAACTATGGCTACACCTTC. Encoded protein: CASSTRQNYGYTF. The full variable domain, rest sourced from reference TRBV14 and TRBJ1-2, is EAGVTQFPSHSVIEKGQTVTLRCDPISGHDNLYWYRRVMGKEIKFLLHFVKESKQDESGMPNNRFLAERTGGTYSTLKVQPAELEDSGVYFCASSTRQNYGYTFGSGTRLTVV.